The 31 T cell receptor beta chains listed next were all sequenced from one sample in a study of T-cell reconstitution after alpha-beta-depleted transplantation in children. Preparation of the TCRbeta library was carried out with unique molecular identifiers. TCRdb itself ran the PCR reads through MiXCR, one entry per CDR3 protein. The table includes about half a million distinct CDR3 sequences, roughly an eighth detected once. The source material was PBMCs from the stem cell graft donor, sampled from the stem cell graft. Receptors were obtained from a human donor who donated a stem cell graft to a child with combined immunodeficiency.

The chain couples TRBV7-9 to TRBJ2-7, with D tentatively TRBD1 or TRBD2 (5 bases each). The CDR3 has 15 amino acids. With 4 bases removed from V and 5 bases from J, the gap between germline ends came to 18 bases. Germline CDR1 reads SEHNR; CDR2 reads FQNEAQ (reference sequence). CDR3 loop: CASSSPGPAINEQYF. The CDR3 DNA sequence: TGTGCCAGCAGCTCCCCGGGACCCGCAATAAACGAGCAGTACTTC.

This clonotype has just a few counts. The chain joins TRBV19 to TRBJ2-2; D not certain. Germline V CDR1 and CDR2: LNHDA, SQIVND (reference sequence). The length of the CDR3 is 15 residues. Trimming left V 6 bases short and J 1 base short, with 12 bases between. CDR3 loop: CASSLDTLNTGELFF. DNA for the CDR3: TGTGCCAGTAGCCTCGACACGTTGAACACCGGGGAGCTGTTTTTT.

V usage is TRBV29-1 and J usage is TRBJ1-2, with D unclear. CDR1 is SQVTM and CDR2 is ANQGSEA in the germline V gene. Trimming pared 8 bases from V and 0 bases from J, leaving 13 bases between. The CDR3 sequence is 13 residues long. This CDR3 reads CSIRPATNYGYTF. CDR3 coding DNA: TGCAGCATACGTCCGGCAACTAACTATGGCTACACCTTC.

The chain is built from TRBV2 and TRBJ2-7, with 9 bases aligning to TRBD1. V shed 4 bases and J 5 bases; nucleotides not matched to a gene: 9. CDR3 length: 15 residues. Germline V gene sequence: CDR1 SNHLY, CDR2 FYNNEI. CDR3 in amino acids: CASSVRDREVDEQYF. CDR3 coding DNA: TGTGCCAGCAGTGTCCGGGACAGGGAAGTAGACGAGCAGTACTTC. Full variable domain (missing parts from reference TRBV2 and TRBJ2-7): EPEVTQTPSHQVTQMGQEVILRCVPISNHLYFYWYRQILGQKVEFLVSFYNNEISEKSEIFDDQFSVERPDGSNFTLKIRSTKLEDSAMYFCASSVRDREVDEQYFGPGTRLTVT.

In this sample, this clonotype turned up many times. The rearrangement joins TRBV7-9 to TRBJ1-3; 7 bases are a match to TRBD1. Trimming at V came to 4 bases and at J to 8 bases, leaving 20 bases not matched to a gene. The CDR3 covers 18 residues. CDR1 is SEHNR, CDR2 FQNEAQ, per germline (reference sequence). The DNA for the CDR3 is TGTGCCAGCAGCTCAACCTTCACGACCGGACAGGACGGGTACACCATATATTTT. This gives the protein CASSSTFTTGQDGYTIYF.

A few counts support this clonotype. The chain employs TRBV27 and TRBJ2-7; 9 positions match TRBD1. This CDR3 has 15 amino acids. Germline CDR1 reads MNHEY; CDR2 reads SMNVEV (reference sequence). Losses at the gene ends were 8 bases for V and 3 bases for J; bases not matched to a gene: 11. CDR3 in DNA: TGTGCCAGCCGCAAACTCCGGGACAGGGTCTACGAGCAGTACTTC. Translation: CASRKLRDRVYEQYF.

The chain links TRBV14 to TRBJ1-5; D not certain. The V gene's germline CDR1 is SGHDN and CDR2 FVKESK. This CDR3 contains 14 residues. The V and J ends lost 4 bases and 3 bases respectively, with 10 bases between them. The DNA for the CDR3 is TGTGCCAGCAGCCTCCGACACATCAATCAGCCCCAGCATTTT. This encodes CASSLRHINQPQHF.

On this clonotype: An end of the junction differs from the germline gene, which may be a read error. The chain combines TRBV12-3 or TRBV12-4 with TRBJ2-1; 15 nucleotides align to TRBD2. The CDR3 has 18 amino acids. CDR3 protein: CTSCPPGLAGGAYNEQFF. The CDR3 region has the DNA TGTACCAGCTGTCCCCCGGGACTAGCGGGGGGAGCGTACAATGAGCAGTTCTTC.

This clonotype was observed a few times. The chain employs TRBV24-1 and TRBJ2-2, with a possible D match to TRBD1 (6 bases). This CDR3 region has 17 residues. Germline lookup yields CDR1 KGHDR and CDR2 SFDVKD. V dropped 0 bases and J dropped 1 base, with 11 bases sitting between them. Written as DNA, the CDR3 is TGTGCCACCAGTGATTTGGGGTTCAGGGGGAACACCGGGGAGCTGTTTTTT. Amino acids: CATSDLGFRGNTGELFF.

This clonotype was recorded a few times. This chain connects TRBV20-1 to TRBJ2-2, with 9 bases aligning to TRBD1. The CDR3 runs to 17 residues. The germline V gene has CDR1 DFQATT and CDR2 SNEGSKA (reference sequence). V shed 0 bases and J 4 bases; nucleotides not matched to a gene: 9. The CDR3 reads CSAREQGASRATGELFF. CDR3 nucleotide sequence: TGCAGTGCTAGAGAACAGGGGGCCTCAAGAGCCACCGGGGAGCTGTTTTTT.

This chain uses TRBV6-5 with TRBJ1-2; 7 positions agree with TRBD1. The CDR3 loop spans 14 amino acids. Germline-derived CDR1 and CDR2 are MNHEY and SVGAGI. V shed 5 bases, J shed 6 bases, and the junction held 9 bases outside the gene matches. DNA of the CDR3: TGTGCCAGCAGTACCTCGGCAGGGGGTAATGGCTACACCTTC. Translating it yields CASSTSAGGNGYTF.

This clonotype was found many times. This rearrangement joins TRBV5-6 to TRBJ2-5, with a possible D match to TRBD1 (6 bases). Trimming left V 5 bases short and J 5 bases short, with 22 bases between. CDR1 SGHDT and CDR2 YYEEEE come from the germline V gene. The CDR3 runs 16 residues. The CDR3 spells CASSAQGFSSSETQYF. DNA for the CDR3: TGTGCCAGCAGTGCACAGGGATTCTCGTCCTCTGAGACCCAGTACTTC.

The chain has TRBV5-5 and TRBJ2-7; D possibly corresponds to TRBD1 (6 bases). The CDR3 totals 14 residues. Between the trimmed V and J ends, which lost 3 bases and 5 bases, there was a span of 15 bases. Germline values: CDR1 SGHKS, CDR2 YYEKEE (reference sequence). This chain's CDR3 is CASSSRGWADEQYF. The CDR3, as DNA: TGTGCCAGCAGCTCGAGGGGGTGGGCTGACGAGCAGTACTTC.

This clonotype was detected ten times or more. V usage is TRBV7-2 and J usage is TRBJ2-3; 9 bases map to TRBD2. The germline V gene encodes CDR1 SGHTA and CDR2 FQGNSA. This CDR3 spans 16 amino acids. The V and J ends lost 5 bases and 4 bases, in that order; junction bases with no gene match: 10. In nucleotides, the CDR3 is TGTGCCAGCAGCACATGGACTAGCGATTTTTCAGATACGCAGTATTTT. Its translation: CASSTWTSDFSDTQYF.

This clonotype showed up just once. V gene TRBV5-1 combines with J gene TRBJ2-5, with 10 bases lining up with TRBD2. Germline CDR1 is SGHRS and CDR2 is YFSETQ. CDR3 length equals 19 residues. The junction had 11 bases not matched to a gene; V was cut back by 0 bases and J by 0 bases. CDR3 residues: CASSLVLAGGPRHQETQYF. The CDR3 bases are TGCGCCAGCAGCTTGGTTTTAGCGGGGGGCCCCAGACACCAAGAGACCCAGTACTTC.

V gene TRBV6-1 combines with J gene TRBJ2-7, with 10 bases aligning to TRBD1. Germline CDR1 reads MNHNS; CDR2 reads SASEGT. This CDR3 has 14 amino acids. The V gene end was trimmed by 5 bases and the J gene end by 7 bases; junction bases not matched to a gene: 8. The CDR3 loop reads CASSRQGAGGEQYF. The CDR3 bases are TGTGCCAGCAGTAGACAGGGGGCCGGGGGGGAGCAGTACTTC.

The chain employs TRBV10-3 and TRBJ2-2, with 8 nucleotides matching TRBD1. Trimming took 10 bases from V and 0 from J; bases not matched to a gene: 16. The germline V gene has CDR1 ENHRY and CDR2 SYGVKD. This CDR3 is 18 amino acids long. CDR3 DNA sequence: TGTGCCACCTTAGGGACAGGATCGAAAATTTCGAACACCGGGGAGCTGTTTTTT. Translating it yields CATLGTGSKISNTGELFF.

This clonotype was observed a few times. V is TRBV11-2 and J is TRBJ2-1; D unresolved. This CDR3 spans 15 amino acids. Germline lookup yields CDR1 SGHAT and CDR2 FQNNGV. Trimming pared 3 bases from V and 2 bases from J, leaving 11 bases between. CDR3 DNA sequence: TGTGCCAGCAGCTTCCCAGGACGGGCCTACAATGAGCAGTTCTTC. This gives the protein CASSFPGRAYNEQFF. The full variable domain, in which reference TRBV11-2 and TRBJ2-1 provide the parts outside the CDR3, is EAGVAQSPRYKIIEKRQSVAFWCNPISGHATLYWYQQILGQGPKLLIQFQNNGVVDDSQLPKDRFSAERLKGVDSTLKIQPAKLEDSAVYLCASSFPGRAYNEQFFGPGTRLTVL.

The rearrangement uses TRBV7-9 and TRBJ2-1; unclear D gene. The CDR3 runs to 14 residues. Trimming pared 1 base from V and 5 bases from J, leaving 9 bases between. The germline V gene has CDR1 SEHNR and CDR2 FQNEAQ (reference sequence). This CDR3 is CASSLVGLHNEQFF. CDR3 nucleotide sequence: TGTGCCAGCAGCTTAGTGGGTCTACACAATGAGCAGTTCTTC.

The chain is built from TRBV20-1 and TRBJ2-7; D is undetermined. V lost 0 bases and J 6 bases, leaving 6 bases between the germline ends. This CDR3 comprises 11 residues. The germline gives CDR1 DFQATT, CDR2 SNEGSKA (reference sequence). The DNA for the CDR3 is TGCAGTGCTAGAGACCGGTTCGAGCAGTACTTC. Its protein is CSARDRFEQYF.

This clonotype was counted many times. The V and J genes are TRBV6-5 and TRBJ2-2; 13 positions agree with TRBD2. The CDR3 has 16 residues. The germline V gene encodes CDR1 MNHEY and CDR2 SVGAGI. The J segment lost 3 bases and the V segment lost 2 bases, leaving 0 bases of the junction unmatched. The CDR3 loop is CASSYGLAGDTGELFF. In DNA, the CDR3 is TGTGCCAGCAGTTACGGACTAGCGGGGGACACCGGGGAGCTGTTTTTT.

This clonotype came up a few times. The rearrangement links TRBV7-9 to TRBJ2-1, with 9 bases identical to TRBD2. CDR3 size: 15 residues. Germline CDR1 and CDR2: SEHNR and FQNEAQ (reference sequence). The J segment lost 6 bases and the V segment lost 1 base, leaving 4 bases of the junction unmatched. This chain's CDR3 is CASSLGSGGINEQFF. CDR3 nucleotides: TGTGCCAGCAGCTTAGGGAGCGGGGGGATCAATGAGCAGTTCTTC.

This chain uses TRBV12-3 or TRBV12-4 with TRBJ1-1, with D hard to call. V was trimmed by 5 bases and J by 4 bases, leaving 11 bases between them. The CDR3 is 13 amino acids. CDR3 amino acids: CASSPLPSTEAFF. The CDR3 DNA reads as TGTGCCAGCAGTCCTTTGCCGAGCACTGAAGCTTTCTTT.

This clonotype was found a few times. The V and J genes are TRBV12-3 or TRBV12-4 and TRBJ1-1, with D possibly being TRBD1 (5 bases). Trimming took off 5 bases at V and 4 bases at J, with 11 bases between the two ends. The CDR3 is 13 amino acids. CDR3 amino acids: CASSPGRFTEAFF. The DNA for the CDR3 is TGTGCCAGCAGTCCGGGACGGTTCACTGAAGCTTTCTTT.

This clonotype has just a few counts. The genes are TRBV3-1 and TRBJ2-7; D is undetermined. The V end was cut by 0 bases, the J end by 6 bases, with 6 bases between. This CDR3 has 12 amino acids. CDR1 and CDR2 from the germline V gene are LGHDT and YNNKEL (reference sequence). CDR3 sequence (DNA): TGTGCCAGCAGCCAAGATTTAAGCGAGCAGTACTTC. This translates into CASSQDLSEQYF.

This clonotype has a handful of counts. The gene calls are TRBV15 and TRBJ2-2; no clear D gene. V dropped 5 bases and J dropped 4 bases, with 11 bases sitting between them. Germline CDR1 and CDR2: LNHNV and YYDKDF (reference sequence). The CDR3 runs to 14 residues. CDR3 DNA: TGTGCCACCAGCGAAGAACTGATCACCGGGGAGCTGTTTTTT. This encodes CATSEELITGELFF.

This clonotype was detected many times. The chain joins TRBV18 to TRBJ2-5; no clear D gene. The CDR3 totals 13 residues. The germline V and J ends were trimmed by 6 bases and 1 base, with 9 bases remaining between them. CDR1 is KGHSH and CDR2 is LQKENI in the germline V gene. The CDR3 spells CASSSDTQETQYF. In DNA form, the CDR3 reads TGTGCCAGCTCCTCAGACACCCAAGAGACCCAGTACTTC.

This clonotype was seen many times. The rearrangement joins TRBV5-1 to TRBJ2-1; tentatively, D is TRBD1 (6 bases). The CDR3 runs to 16 residues. Germline V lookup: CDR1 SGHRS, CDR2 YFSETQ. Trimming removed 0 bases at V and 6 bases at J, with 16 bases between. The CDR3 DNA is TGCGCCAGCAGCTTGGCGTCGGGCAGGGGCCTCAATGAGCAGTTCTTC. Its translation: CASSLASGRGLNEQFF.

CDR3 loop: CAISERQRETQYF. For the CDR3, the DNA is TGTGCCATAAGCGAAAGACAGCGGGAGACCCAGTACTTC. This chain connects TRBV10-3 to TRBJ2-5; tentatively, D is TRBD1 or TRBD2 (5 bases each). V was cut by 9 bases and J by 5 bases, with 16 bases left in between. The CDR3 is 13 amino acids. CDR1 is ENHRY, CDR2 SYGVKD, per germline.

This clonotype has more than one count but fewer than ten. The chain couples TRBV7-3 to TRBJ2-3; 12 bases are a match to TRBD1. Germline lookup yields CDR1 SGHTA and CDR2 FQGTGA. The CDR3 spans 16 residues. The V segment lost 5 bases and the J segment 1 base; nucleotides outside the gene matches: 4. CDR3 region: CASSPGTGGGTDTQYF. The CDR3, as DNA: TGTGCCAGCAGCCCCGGGACAGGGGGCGGCACAGATACGCAGTATTTT.

There are a few counts of this clonotype. The V call is TRBV6-5, the J call TRBJ2-2; possible D gene TRBD1, 5 bases. Germline assignment: CDR1 MNHEY and CDR2 SVGAGI. V was clipped by 2 bases and J by 3 bases, with 10 bases between them. CDR3 length: 15 residues. CDR3 amino acids: CASSYVGRDTGELFF. The CDR3 coding sequence is TGTGCCAGCAGTTACGTAGGCAGGGACACCGGGGAGCTGTTTTTT.